This TCR beta chain was sequenced in a study of T cells in Graves' hyperthyroidism and ophthalmopathy. Over 18 months, lack of ophthalmopathy progression marked Graves' hyperthyroidism as stable. At least ten counts were recorded for this clonotype. Amplification of TCR beta CDR3 regions used RNA as the template. With the HTBI primer set, the TCR CDR3 went through a first round of RT-PCR. TCRdb fed the multiplex PCR reads into MiXCR, producing one record per CDR3 protein. The sample lists 93,000 or so distinct CDR3 sequences, 47% occurring once. Sample: blood. The origin of this receptor is a man aged 35 to 55 with Graves' hyperthyroidism.

CDR3 DNA: TGTGCCAGCAGCCAAGACGGGTCGGGGTCCGGTCAAGAGACCCAGTACTTC. Its translation is CASSQDGSGSGQETQYF. The chain recombines TRBV4-2 with TRBJ2-5, with a possible D match to TRBD2 (5 bases). CDR1 LGHNA and CDR2 YNFKEQ come from the germline V gene. This CDR3 contains 17 residues. V shed 0 bases and J shed 2 bases, with 16 bases lying between them.